These 5 T cell receptor beta chains came from one sample sequenced in a study of T cell responses to AZD1222 COVID-19 vaccine. Profiling relied on immunoSEQ multiplex PCR, and the TCRdb table lists in-frame clones only, not all of them. The table has about 120,000 clones, 92% seen once; the top ten hold 1.5% to 2%. Sequences were derived from peripheral blood, sampled 28 days after the second AZD1222 dose. All receptors derive from an adult who received the AZD1222 COVID-19 vaccine.

This chain connects TRBV10-3 to TRBJ1-5; 10 bases match TRBD1. CDR1 ENHRY and CDR2 SYGVKD come from the germline V gene. The CDR3 covers 15 residues. The ends lost 6 bases at V and 3 bases at J; junction bases unmatched: 5. In DNA, the CDR3 is TGTGCCATCAGCGCGGGACAGGGGAACAATCAGCCCCAGCATTTT. Its translation: CAISAGQGNNQPQHF.

The V call is TRBV19, the J call TRBJ1-2, with 9 bases that match TRBD1. Germline CDR1 is LNHDA and CDR2 is SQIVND (reference sequence). The CDR3 spans 17 residues. The ends lost 4 bases at V and 2 bases at J; junction bases unmatched: 11. The CDR3 nucleotides are TGTGCCAGTAGTAAGGACAGGGGCCGCGTCCTAAACTATGGCTACACCTTC. Its translation is CASSKDRGRVLNYGYTF.

The chain employs TRBV7-9 and TRBJ1-1, with D perhaps matching TRBD1 (6 bases). The CDR3 runs to 13 residues. Germline V gene data show CDR1 as SEHNR and CDR2 as FQNEAQ (reference sequence). Trimming took 5 bases from V and 5 from J, leaving 12 bases between them. CDR3 protein: CASSRGFGTEAFF. The CDR3 region has the DNA TGTGCCAGCAGCAGGGGGTTTGGGACTGAAGCTTTCTTT.

Written as DNA, the CDR3 is TGTGCCAGCAGCCGGGCGGGAGGGCCAACCTACAATGAGCAGTTCTTC. Amino acids: CASSRAGGPTYNEQFF. This chain uses TRBV9 with TRBJ2-1; 9 positions agree with TRBD2. This CDR3 is 16 amino acids long. The germline gives CDR1 SGDLS, CDR2 YYNGEE. V lost 4 bases and J lost 2; bases outside the gene matches: 7.

The gene calls are TRBV27 and TRBJ1-1, with D hard to call. V was pared by 3 bases and J by 2 bases, with 7 bases between. CDR1 is MNHEY and CDR2 is SMNVEV in the germline V gene (reference sequence). This CDR3 contains 13 residues. The CDR3: CASSFEGNTEAFF. For the CDR3, the DNA is TGTGCCAGCAGTTTTGAAGGAAACACTGAAGCTTTCTTT.